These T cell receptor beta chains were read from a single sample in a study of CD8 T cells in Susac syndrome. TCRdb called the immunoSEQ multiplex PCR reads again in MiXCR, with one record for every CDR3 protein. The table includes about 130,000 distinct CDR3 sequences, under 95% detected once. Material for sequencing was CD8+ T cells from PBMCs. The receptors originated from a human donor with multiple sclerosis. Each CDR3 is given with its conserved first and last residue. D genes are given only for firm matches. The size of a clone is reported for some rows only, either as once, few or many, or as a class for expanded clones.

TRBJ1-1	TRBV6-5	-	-	TGTGCCAGCAGTTACTACCTAACCGGGAACACTGAAGCTTTCTTT	CASSYYLTGNTEAFF
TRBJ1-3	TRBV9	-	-	TGTGCCAGCAGCGAAGACAGTGCCTCTGGAAACACCATATATTTT	CASSEDSASGNTIYF
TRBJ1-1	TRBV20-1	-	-	TGCAGTGCTGGGCGGGCGACGAGGGCTTTCTTT	CSAGRATRAFF
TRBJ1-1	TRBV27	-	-	TGTGCCAGCAGTTCGGGTCTGAACACTGAAGCTTTCTTT	CASSSGLNTEAFF
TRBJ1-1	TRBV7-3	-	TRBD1	TGTGCCAGCAGCTATACAGGGGGGATGCCTGAAGCTTTCTTT	CASSYTGGMPEAFF
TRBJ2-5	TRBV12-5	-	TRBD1	TGTGCTAGTGGTTTAGGCCCCCGGACAGGGGACTTC	CASGLGPRTGDF
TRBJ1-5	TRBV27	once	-	TGTGCCAGCAGTTATGCACGCAATCAGCCCCAGCATTTT	CASSYARNQPQHF
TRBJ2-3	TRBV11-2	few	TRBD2	TGTGCCAGCAGCTTAGTTCTAGCGGGAGGAGATACGCAGTATTTT	CASSLVLAGGDTQYF
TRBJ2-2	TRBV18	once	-	TGTGCCAGCTCACCCGACGGCACCGGGGAGCTGTTTTTT	CASSPDGTGELFF
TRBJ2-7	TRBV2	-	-	TGTGCCAGCAGTGACGTGGGACGGGGAGGCGAGCAGTACTTC	CASSDVGRGGEQYF
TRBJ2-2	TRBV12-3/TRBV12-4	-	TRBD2	TGTGCCAGCACCGCCCCGGGACTAGCGGGATTCTTTTACACCGGGGAGCTGTTTTTT	CASTAPGLAGFFYTGELFF
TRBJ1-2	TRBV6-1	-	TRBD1	TGTGCCAGCAGTGACAGCTACAGGGGATTATGGTATAGCTACACCTTC	CASSDSYRGLWYSYTF
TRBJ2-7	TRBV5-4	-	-	TGTGCCAGCAGCACTGGACAAGGACCCTACGAGCAGTACTTC	CASSTGQGPYEQYF
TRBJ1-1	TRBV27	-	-	TGTGCCAGCAGTTTAGTGGCGGGGGGCCCTGAAGCTTTCTTT	CASSLVAGGPEAFF
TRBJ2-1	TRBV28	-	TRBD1	TGTGCCAGCAGTTTAGAAGGGACAGGGGGCTACAATGAGCAGTTCTTC	CASSLEGTGGYNEQFF
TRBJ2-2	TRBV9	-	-	TGTGCCAGCAGCGTAGGAGGCGTGATGACCGGGGAGCTGTTTTTT	CASSVGGVMTGELFF
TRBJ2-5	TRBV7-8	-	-	TGTGCCAGCAGCGTGCAAGAGACCCAGTACTTC	CASSVQETQYF
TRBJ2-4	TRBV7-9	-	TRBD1	TGTGCCAGCAGCTTAGTAGCCCGAGGGGGCGAGGGGAACATTCAGTACTTC	CASSLVARGGEGNIQYF
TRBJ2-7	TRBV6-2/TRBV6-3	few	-	TGTGCCAGCGGAGTAGCGGCCAGTTACGAGCAGTACTTC	CASGVAASYEQYF
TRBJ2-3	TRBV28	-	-	TGTGCCAGCAGTCCCTCATTAGGGCGGGACAGCACAGATACGCAGTATTTT	CASSPSLGRDSTDTQYF
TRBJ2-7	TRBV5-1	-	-	TGCGCCAGCAGCTTGTTTCCGAGCGAGCAGTACTTC	CASSLFPSEQYF
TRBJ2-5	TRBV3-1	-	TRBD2	TGTGCCAGCAGCCTCATTCTAGCGGGAGATGAGACCCAGTACTTC	CASSLILAGDETQYF
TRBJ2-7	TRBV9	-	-	TGTGCCAGCAGCGTAGAAACGATGCCCTACGAGCAGTACTTC	CASSVETMPYEQYF
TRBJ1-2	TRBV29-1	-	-	TGCAGCGTTGAAGGTGCGGTAGACTACACCTTC	CSVEGAVDYTF
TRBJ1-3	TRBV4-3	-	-	TGCGCCAGCAGCCAGGGGAGCTTCCTCTCTGGAAACACCATATATTTT	CASSQGSFLSGNTIYF
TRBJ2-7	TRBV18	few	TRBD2	TGTGCCAGCTCACCCTCGGGACTAGCGGGAGTCCTCTCCTACGAGCAGTACTTC	CASSPSGLAGVLSYEQYF
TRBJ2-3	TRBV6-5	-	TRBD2	TGTGCCAGCAGTTACCCGGGGGGAACAGATACGCAGTATTTT	CASSYPGGTDTQYF
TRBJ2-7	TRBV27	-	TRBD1	TGTGCCAGCAGTTTAGAACAGGGGTACGAGCAGTACTTC	CASSLEQGYEQYF
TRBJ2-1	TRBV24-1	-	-	TGTGCCACCAGTGAAGACAGCTACAATGAGCAGTTCTTC	CATSEDSYNEQFF
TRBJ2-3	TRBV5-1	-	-	TGCGCCAGCAGCTTGGCCTCGCTGACCACAGATACGCAGTATTTT	CASSLASLTTDTQYF
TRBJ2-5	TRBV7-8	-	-	TGTGCCAGCAGCTTTGGGTCAGAGACCCAGTACTTC	CASSFGSETQYF
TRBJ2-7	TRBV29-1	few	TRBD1	TGCAGCGTTGGGCAGGGGGCTTACGAGCAGTACTTC	CSVGQGAYEQYF
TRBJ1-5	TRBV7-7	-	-	TGTGCCAGCTTGGGAGTCGACAATCAGCCCCAGCATTTT	CASLGVDNQPQHF